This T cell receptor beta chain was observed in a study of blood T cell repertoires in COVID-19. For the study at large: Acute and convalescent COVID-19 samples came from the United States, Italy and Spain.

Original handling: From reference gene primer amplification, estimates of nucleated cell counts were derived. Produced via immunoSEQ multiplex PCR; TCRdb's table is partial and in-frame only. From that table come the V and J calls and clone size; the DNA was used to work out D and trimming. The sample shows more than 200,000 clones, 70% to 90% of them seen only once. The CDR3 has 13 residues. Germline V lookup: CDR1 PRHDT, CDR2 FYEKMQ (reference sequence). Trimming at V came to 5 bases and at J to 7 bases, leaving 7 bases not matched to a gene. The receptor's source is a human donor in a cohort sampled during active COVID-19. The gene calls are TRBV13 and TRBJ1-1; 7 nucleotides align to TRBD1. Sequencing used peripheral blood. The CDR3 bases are TGTGCCAGCAGCACGACAGGGATGGTTGAAGCTTTCTTT. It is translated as CASSTTGMVEAFF.